A single sample is the source of the 25 T cell receptor beta chains below, sequenced in a study of control samples from healthy donors and cancer patients. Only in-frame clones appear in the TCRdb table, and some are missing; sequencing was by immunoSEQ multiplex PCR. The sample records about 130,000 clones, roughly 88% being singletons. The sequencing sample was made of blood. These receptors came from a man aged 50-60 years in good health.

This chain joins TRBV10-3 and TRBJ2-2; 7 nucleotides match TRBD2. Losses at the gene ends were 3 bases for V and 1 base for J; bases not matched to a gene: 5. The CDR3 is 16 residues long. Looked up from germline, CDR1 is ENHRY and CDR2 is SYGVKD. The DNA for the CDR3 is TGTGCCATCAGTGACCAAGTAGCGGGGAACACCGGGGAGCTGTTTTTT. Its translation: CAISDQVAGNTGELFF.

The J gene is TRBJ1-3, the V gene TRBV14; no clear D gene. The V end was cut by 6 bases, the J end by 0 bases, with 9 bases between. This CDR3 has 14 amino acids. In germline, CDR1 is SGHDN, CDR2 FVKESK. The CDR3 bases are TGTGCCAGCAGTTTACAGACCTCTGGAAACACCATATATTTT. Residues: CASSLQTSGNTIYF.

This clone has just a few counts. CDR3 protein: CASSETSGRTNGYTF. CDR3 sequence (DNA): TGTGCCAGCAGTGAAACAAGCGGGCGGACGAATGGCTACACCTTC. The chain is built from TRBV27 and TRBJ1-2; D is unresolved. This CDR3 contains 15 residues. Trimming removed 5 bases at V and 6 bases at J, with 19 bases between. Germline-derived CDR1 and CDR2 are MNHEY and SMNVEV (reference sequence).

The V and J genes are TRBV6-5 and TRBJ2-7; TRBD1 agrees at 9 bases. This CDR3 has 14 residues. V shed 6 bases and J 4 bases; nucleotides not matched to a gene: 7. Germline CDR1 MNHEY, CDR2 SVGAGI. Here the CDR3 DNA reads TGTGCCAGCAGGGACGGACAGGGGCGGTACGAGCAGTACTTC. Encoded protein: CASRDGQGRYEQYF.

The chain's CDR3 is CASSLRDSYVVGYTF. The CDR3 nucleotides read TGTGCCAGCAGTCTCCGGGACAGCTACGTCGTCGGCTACACCTTC. The chain is built from TRBV2 and TRBJ1-2, with 7 bases fitting TRBD1. Per the germline V gene, CDR1 is SNHLY and CDR2 is FYNNEI. J gave up 8 bases and V 5 bases, and 14 bases lay outside the gene matches. The CDR3 covers 15 residues. Full variable domain (missing parts from reference TRBV2 and TRBJ1-2): EPEVTQTPSHQVTQMGQEVILRCVPISNHLYFYWYRQILGQKVEFLVSFYNNEISEKSEIFDDQFSVERPDGSNFTLKIRSTKLEDSAMYFCASSLRDSYVVGYTFGSGTRLTVV.

This rearrangement joins TRBV28 to TRBJ1-2; a weak D match, TRBD1 (5 bases). The length of the CDR3 is 14 residues. The germline gives CDR1 MDHEN, CDR2 SYDVKM. V was shortened by 7 bases and J by 4 bases, with 16 bases between the two germline ends. This CDR3 is CASNDSGSGYGYTF. In nucleotides, the CDR3 is TGTGCCAGCAACGACTCAGGGTCGGGCTATGGCTACACCTTC.

The chain carries TRBV2 and TRBJ2-3; 9 nucleotides line up with TRBD1. Germline CDR1 and CDR2: SNHLY and FYNNEI. The CDR3 is made up of 14 amino acids. With V trimmed by 8 bases and J by 1 base, 4 bases remained unmatched. CDR3 in amino acids: CASGWDRGTDTQYF. The CDR3 nucleotides read TGTGCCAGCGGGTGGGACAGGGGCACAGATACGCAGTATTTT.

This clone has a handful of counts. The chain recombines TRBV4-2 with TRBJ2-3; D possibly corresponds to TRBD2 (7 bases). Germline-derived CDR1 and CDR2 are LGHNA and YNFKEQ. Trimming pared 0 bases from V and 9 bases from J, leaving 10 bases between. The CDR3 runs 13 residues. The chain's CDR3 is CASSQERGRTQYF. CDR3 bases: TGTGCCAGCAGCCAAGAGCGGGGGCGCACGCAGTATTTT.

This chain connects TRBV19 to TRBJ1-1, with TRBD1 as a possible D gene (5 bases). V was trimmed by 3 bases and J by 1 base, leaving 18 bases between them. The CDR3 runs to 17 residues. Germline V gives CDR1 LNHDA, CDR2 SQIVND (reference sequence). CDR3 loop: CASSIPPARAWNTEAFF. CDR3 bases: TGTGCCAGTAGTATCCCCCCGGCCAGGGCCTGGAACACTGAAGCTTTCTTT.

The chain recombines TRBV27 with TRBJ2-1, with 7 bases identical to TRBD2. With V trimmed by 5 bases and J by 8 bases, 9 bases remained unmatched. The CDR3 has 14 residues. From germline, CDR1 is MNHEY and CDR2 SMNVEV (reference sequence). CDR3 DNA sequence: TGTGCCAGCAGTCCCCTGGGAGGGAGCCATGAGCAGTTCTTC. It codes for CASSPLGGSHEQFF.

The rearrangement uses TRBV28 and TRBJ1-5; 7 bases are a match to TRBD1. Germline values: CDR1 MDHEN, CDR2 SYDVKM. With 2 bases clipped from V and 2 bases from J, the junction kept 15 bases outside the gene matches. The CDR3 has 19 residues. The CDR3 loop reads CASSLEVYRGGVRNQPQHF. The CDR3 region has the DNA TGTGCCAGCAGTTTAGAAGTGTACAGGGGAGGGGTCCGCAATCAGCCCCAGCATTTT.

The chain joins TRBV18 to TRBJ2-3, with TRBD2 identical over 7 bases. The CDR3 extends over 15 amino acids. V lost 4 bases, J lost 0 bases, and 4 bases stayed unmatched. In germline, CDR1 is KGHSH, CDR2 LQKENI. CDR3 nucleotide sequence: TGTGCCAGCTCACGGCTAGCGGCGAGCACAGATACGCAGTATTTT. Its protein is CASSRLAASTDTQYF.

J is TRBJ1-2 and V is TRBV5-6, with D perhaps matching TRBD1 (5 bases). Trimming stripped 0 bases from V and 0 bases from J, with 9 bases between. Per the germline V gene, CDR1 is SGHDT and CDR2 is YYEEEE. This CDR3 spans 15 amino acids. CDR3: CASSLGGTSNYGYTF. Written as DNA, the CDR3 is TGTGCCAGCAGCTTGGGAGGGACCTCTAACTATGGCTACACCTTC. Full variable domain (remainder filled in from reference TRBV5-6 and TRBJ1-2): DAGVTQSPTHLIKTRGQQVTLRCSPKSGHDTVSWYQQALGQGPQFIFQYYEEEERQRGNFPDRFSGHQFPNYSSELNVNALLLGDSALYLCASSLGGTSNYGYTFGSGTRLTVV.

The J gene is TRBJ2-5, the V gene TRBV3-1 (or the pseudogene TRBV3-2), with 13 positions matching TRBD2. This CDR3 region has 17 residues. CDR1 and CDR2 (germline): LGHDT, YNNKEL (reference sequence). The ends lost 4 bases at V and 5 bases at J; junction bases unmatched: 10. This chain's CDR3 is CASSLTSGGPPGETQYF. The DNA for the CDR3 is TGTGCCAGCAGCCTGACTAGCGGGGGGCCCCCCGGGGAGACCCAGTACTTC.

The chain has TRBV7-3 and TRBJ1-6; D perhaps matches TRBD1 (5 bases). In germline, CDR1 is SGHTA, CDR2 FQGTGA. This CDR3 has 15 residues. Deletions cut 2 bases from V and 5 bases from J, with 10 bases between. The CDR3 is CASSLGTSNNSPLHF. The CDR3 DNA sequence: TGTGCCAGCAGCTTAGGGACTTCCAATAATTCACCCCTCCACTTT.

The chain couples TRBV11-1 to TRBJ2-3; 7 bases agree with TRBD1. V lost 5 bases to trimming and J lost 2 bases; unmatched junction nucleotides: 7. CDR3 length: 15 residues. Germline assignment: CDR1 SGHAT and CDR2 FQDESV (reference sequence). DNA for the CDR3: TGTGCCAGCAGCACTAGGACAGGAGTCACAGATACGCAGTATTTT. This translates into CASSTRTGVTDTQYF. The full variable domain, rest sourced from reference TRBV11-1 and TRBJ2-3, is EAEVAQSPRYKITEKSQAVAFWCDPISGHATLYWYRQILGQGPELLVQFQDESVVDDSQLPKDRFSAERLKGVDSTLKIQPAELGDSAMYLCASSTRTGVTDTQYFGPGTRLTVL.

This clone was observed once. The V and J genes are TRBV14 and TRBJ2-7; TRBD1 or TRBD2 may be the D gene (5 bases each). The CDR3 loop spans 16 amino acids. CDR1 and CDR2 from the germline V gene are SGHDN and FVKESK. V lost 3 bases, J lost 0 bases, and 15 bases lay in between. DNA of the CDR3: TGTGCCAGCAGCCACATCGGGCAGGGAGACTCCTACGAGCAGTACTTC. Translating it yields CASSHIGQGDSYEQYF. Looking up the rest from reference TRBV14 and TRBJ2-7 gives the full variable domain: EAGVTQFPSHSVIEKGQTVTLRCDPISGHDNLYWYRRVMGKEIKFLLHFVKESKQDESGMPNNRFLAERTGGTYSTLKVQPAELEDSGVYFCASSHIGQGDSYEQYFGPGTRLTVT.

V is TRBV28 and J is TRBJ2-7, with 9 bases lining up with TRBD1. The V gene's germline CDR1 is MDHEN and CDR2 SYDVKM. Germline trimming cut 2 bases from V and 4 bases from J; bases unmatched to any gene: 6. The CDR3 spans 15 residues. The CDR3 DNA follows: TGTGCCAGCAGTTTAGTGGGGACAGGGTTATACGAGCAGTACTTC. Protein: CASSLVGTGLYEQYF.

This clone was recorded only once. The chain recombines TRBV6-6 with TRBJ2-1; 11 bases agree with TRBD1. CDR1 and CDR2 (germline): MNHNY, SVGAGI (reference sequence). Losses at the gene ends were 6 bases for V and 6 bases for J; bases not matched to a gene: 7. This CDR3 region has 15 residues. The CDR3 DNA reads as TGTGCCAGCAGGACCGGGACAGGGGGACTCAATGAGCAGTTCTTC. This gives the protein CASRTGTGGLNEQFF.

In DNA form, the CDR3 reads TGCGCCAGCAGCCGCCGAATAGCGGGTCAAGAGACCCAGTACTTC. It yields the protein CASSRRIAGQETQYF. The gene calls are TRBV4-1 and TRBJ2-5; 7 bases align to TRBD2. Trimming took 4 bases from V and 2 from J; bases not matched to a gene: 7. Germline V lookup: CDR1 MGHRA, CDR2 YSYEKL. The CDR3 is 15 amino acids.

This chain uses TRBV6-2 or TRBV6-3 with TRBJ2-3; 14 bases line up with TRBD2. V trimming: 5 bases; J trimming: 4 bases; junction bases outside the gene matches: 5. This CDR3 is 16 amino acids long. CDR1 is MNHEY and CDR2 is SVGEGT in the germline V gene. The CDR3 nucleotides read TGTGCCAGCAGTAAGATGACTAGCGGGGGGGCAGATACGCAGTATTTT. Amino acid sequence: CASSKMTSGGADTQYF.

The chain combines TRBV6-5 with TRBJ1-3; D possibly corresponds to TRBD1 (5 bases). Per the germline V gene, CDR1 is MNHEY and CDR2 is SVGAGI. V lost 0 bases, J lost 4 bases, and 10 bases lay in between. This CDR3 contains 15 residues. CDR3 amino acids: CASSYSWTIGNTIYF. CDR3 bases: TGTGCCAGCAGTTACTCGTGGACAATCGGAAACACCATATATTTT.

The genes are TRBV3-1 (or the pseudogene TRBV3-2) and TRBJ1-2, with a weak D call TRBD1 (5 bases). V was pared by 0 bases and J by 8 bases, with 10 bases between. There are 13 residues in the CDR3. Germline lookup yields CDR1 LGHDT and CDR2 YNNKEL (reference sequence). The CDR3 spells CASSQDERDGYTF. As DNA, the CDR3 is TGTGCCAGCAGCCAAGATGAGCGGGACGGCTACACCTTC.

The chain links TRBV4-1 to TRBJ1-3; 9 bases map to TRBD1. J gave up 2 bases and V 4 bases, and 9 bases lay outside the gene matches. Germline loops: CDR1 MGHRA, CDR2 YSYEKL. This CDR3 comprises 17 residues. The CDR3 protein is CASSPQPTGGPGNTIYF. CDR3 sequence (DNA): TGCGCCAGCAGCCCACAACCAACAGGGGGCCCTGGAAACACCATATATTTT.

The V call is TRBV3-1 (or the pseudogene TRBV3-2), the J call TRBJ2-6; 7 positions agree with TRBD1. The CDR3 has 18 residues. V was clipped by 3 bases and J by 3 bases; unmatched bases: 11. Per germline, CDR1 LGHDT and CDR2 YNNKEL (reference sequence). The CDR3 is CASSHPFRGRFGANVLTF. The DNA for the CDR3 is TGTGCCAGCAGCCATCCCTTTAGGGGGCGCTTTGGGGCCAACGTCCTGACTTTC.